This T cell receptor beta chain came from a study of CD8 T cells in ankylosing spondylitis. Regarding the study as a whole: Apparently characteristic of ankylosing spondylitis blood was a TCR beta motif (about 8 highly homologous variants).

V lost 4 bases, J lost 4 bases, and 11 bases lay in between. The CDR3 has 13 amino acids. Germline CDR1 reads SGHRS; CDR2 reads YFSETQ. This clonotype was recorded a few times. As yet, its antigen is unknown. Via MiXCR, TCRdb re-called the 5' RACE reads, giving one row per CDR3 protein. Of approximately 400,000 distinct CDR3 sequences detected, 20% to 30% appear once; the ten largest clones hold about 0.92%. The sample was blood, either unsorted or a sorted T cell fraction (not recorded which). This chain links TRBV5-1 with TRBJ1-1; no reliable D call. The clonotype comes from a male donor with ankylosing spondylitis. As DNA, the CDR3 is TGCGCCAGCAGCGCCCCCTTGAGCACTGAAGCTTTCTTT. It codes for CASSAPLSTEAFF.